This paragraph covers one T cell receptor (beta chain) sequence. The antigen remains unidentified. This sample is drawn from a study of T cells in Graves' hyperthyroidism and ophthalmopathy. Broader study findings: Ophthalmopathy got predicted by the model a median roughly 6.4 months before its onset.

Patients aged 18 to 65 had newly diagnosed hyperthyroidism lasting under 2 months. Isolation of PBMCs was performed on roughly 9 ml fresh peripheral blood. The CDR3 length is 13 residues. V lost 5 bases and J 4 bases, leaving 8 bases between the germline ends. CDR1 and CDR2 from the germline V gene are MNHNS and SASEGT. Amplified TCR beta CDR3 regions came from RNA transcripts. The TCR CDR3 was amplified in a first-round RT-PCR using the HTBI primer set. TCRdb re-analysed the multiplex PCR reads in MiXCR, keeping a single row per CDR3 protein. This table has some 460,000 distinct CDR3 sequences, approximately 14% appearing once.

The rearrangement joins TRBV6-1 to TRBJ2-2; no clear D. This clonotype was obtained from a woman aged 18-29 years with Graves' hyperthyroidism. Input material: blood. The CDR3 DNA reads as TGTGCCAGCAGTTACTATGGCACCGGGGAGCTGTTTTTT. This translates into CASSYYGTGELFF.